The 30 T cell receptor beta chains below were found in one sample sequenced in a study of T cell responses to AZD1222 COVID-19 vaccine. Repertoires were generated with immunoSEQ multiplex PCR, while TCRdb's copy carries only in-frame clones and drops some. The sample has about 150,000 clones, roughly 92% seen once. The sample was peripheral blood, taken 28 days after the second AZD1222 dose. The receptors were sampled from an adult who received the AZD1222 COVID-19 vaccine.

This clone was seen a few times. Here the CDR3 DNA reads TGCGCCAGCAGTCTGGGAGGGGGCGCAGGAAACACCATATATTTT. Amino acid sequence: CASSLGGGAGNTIYF. The rearrangement joins TRBV5-1 to TRBJ1-3; 7 bases line up with TRBD1. Germline values: CDR1 SGHRS, CDR2 YFSETQ. Germline trimming cut 5 bases from V and 4 bases from J; bases unmatched to any gene: 9. The CDR3 has 15 amino acids.

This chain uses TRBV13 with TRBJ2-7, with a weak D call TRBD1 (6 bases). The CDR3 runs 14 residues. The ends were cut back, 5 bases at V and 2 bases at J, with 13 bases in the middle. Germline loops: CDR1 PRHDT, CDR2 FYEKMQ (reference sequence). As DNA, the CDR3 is TGTGCCAGCAGCAGTATAACAGGGACCTACGAGCAGTACTTC. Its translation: CASSSITGTYEQYF.

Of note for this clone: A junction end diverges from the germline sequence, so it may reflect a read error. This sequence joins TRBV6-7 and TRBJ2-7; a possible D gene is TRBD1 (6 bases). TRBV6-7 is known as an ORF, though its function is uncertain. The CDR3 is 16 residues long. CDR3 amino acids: CASSYLPPTGNYEQYF. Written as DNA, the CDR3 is TGTGCCAGCAGCTACTTACCCCCCACAGGGAACTACGAGCAGTACTTC.

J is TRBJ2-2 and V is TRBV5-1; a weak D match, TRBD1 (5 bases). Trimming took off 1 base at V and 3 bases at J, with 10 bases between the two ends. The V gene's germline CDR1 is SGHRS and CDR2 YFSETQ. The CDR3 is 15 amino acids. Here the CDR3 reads CASSLMGLDTGELFF. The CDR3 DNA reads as TGCGCCAGCAGCTTGATGGGGCTCGACACCGGGGAGCTGTTTTTT.

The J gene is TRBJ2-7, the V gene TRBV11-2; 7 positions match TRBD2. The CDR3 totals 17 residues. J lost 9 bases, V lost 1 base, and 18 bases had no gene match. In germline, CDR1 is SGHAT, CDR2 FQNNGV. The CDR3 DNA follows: TGTGCCAGCAGCTTAGGGGTTGAGGGAGGGCCCCTGGGAAGGCAGTACTTC. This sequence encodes CASSLGVEGGPLGRQYF.

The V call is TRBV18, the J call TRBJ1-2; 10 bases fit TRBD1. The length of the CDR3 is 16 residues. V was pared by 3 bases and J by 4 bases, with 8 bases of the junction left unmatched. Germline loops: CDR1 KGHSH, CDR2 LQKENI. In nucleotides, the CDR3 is TGTGCCAGCTCACCCGGGACAGGGGCAAGGACCTATGGCTACACCTTC. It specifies CASSPGTGARTYGYTF.

The CDR3 spells CAIGEGFYEQYF. As DNA, the CDR3 is TGTGCCATCGGGGAGGGATTCTACGAGCAGTACTTC. This chain links TRBV10-3 with TRBJ2-7; 7 bases agree with TRBD2. CDR1 ENHRY and CDR2 SYGVKD come from the germline V gene. The length of the CDR3 is 12 residues. V lost 8 bases and J lost 3; bases outside the gene matches: 4.

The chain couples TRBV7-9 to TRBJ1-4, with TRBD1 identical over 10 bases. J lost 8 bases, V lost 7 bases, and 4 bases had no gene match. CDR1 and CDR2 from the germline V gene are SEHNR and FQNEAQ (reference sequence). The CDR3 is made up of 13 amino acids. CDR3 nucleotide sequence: TGTGCCAGCAAGGACAGGGGGAAAGAAAAACTGTTTTTT. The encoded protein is CASKDRGKEKLFF.

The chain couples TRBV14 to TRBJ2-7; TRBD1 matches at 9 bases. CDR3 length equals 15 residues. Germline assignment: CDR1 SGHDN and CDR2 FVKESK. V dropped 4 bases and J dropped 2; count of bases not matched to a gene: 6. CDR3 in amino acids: CASSRWTGDPYEQYF. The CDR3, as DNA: TGTGCCAGCAGCCGATGGACAGGGGACCCCTACGAGCAGTACTTC.

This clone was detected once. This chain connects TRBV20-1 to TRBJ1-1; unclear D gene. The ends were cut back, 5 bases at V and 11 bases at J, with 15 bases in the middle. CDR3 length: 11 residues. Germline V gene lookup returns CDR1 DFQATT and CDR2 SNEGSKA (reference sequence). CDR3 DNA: TGCAGTGCTTCCGAGGAGTCCTGGGCTTTCTTT. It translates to CSASEESWAFF.

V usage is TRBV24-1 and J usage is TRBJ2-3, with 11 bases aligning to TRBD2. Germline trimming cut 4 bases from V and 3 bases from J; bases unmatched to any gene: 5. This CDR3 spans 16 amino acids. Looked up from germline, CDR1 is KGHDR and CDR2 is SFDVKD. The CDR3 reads CATSDPRLAGTDTQYF. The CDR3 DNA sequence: TGTGCCACCAGTGACCCACGACTAGCGGGGACAGATACGCAGTATTTT.

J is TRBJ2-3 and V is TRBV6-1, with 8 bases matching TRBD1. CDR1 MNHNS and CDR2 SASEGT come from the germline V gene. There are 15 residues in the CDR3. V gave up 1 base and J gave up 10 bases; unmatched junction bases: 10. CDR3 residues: CASSEEMDRVSAQYF. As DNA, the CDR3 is TGTGCCAGCAGTGAAGAGATGGACAGGGTGTCGGCGCAGTATTTT.

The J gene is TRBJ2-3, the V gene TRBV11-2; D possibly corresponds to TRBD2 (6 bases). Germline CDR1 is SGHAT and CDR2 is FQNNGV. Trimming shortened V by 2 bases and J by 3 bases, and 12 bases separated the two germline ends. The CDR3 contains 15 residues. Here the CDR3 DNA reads TGTGCCAGCAGCTTACTTGGCGGGGCGACAGATACGCAGTATTTT. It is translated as CASSLLGGATDTQYF.

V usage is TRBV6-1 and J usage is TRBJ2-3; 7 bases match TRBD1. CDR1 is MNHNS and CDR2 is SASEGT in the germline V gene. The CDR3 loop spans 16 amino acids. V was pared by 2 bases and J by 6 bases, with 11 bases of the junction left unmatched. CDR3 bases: TGTGCCAGCAGTGAAATAGTGCAGGGGGTGAGGGATACGCAGTATTTT. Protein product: CASSEIVQGVRDTQYF.

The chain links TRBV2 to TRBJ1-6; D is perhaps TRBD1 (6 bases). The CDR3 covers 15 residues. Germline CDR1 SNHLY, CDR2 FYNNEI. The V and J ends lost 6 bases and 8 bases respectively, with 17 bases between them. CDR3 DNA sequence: TGTGCCAGCAGGAGGGGGGGGCAATCGGATTCACCCCTCCACTTT. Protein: CASRRGGQSDSPLHF.

CDR3 bases: TGTGCCAGCAGTGTGCAGGGGGCGAACACCGGGGAGCTGTTTTTT. Translated: CASSVQGANTGELFF. V gene TRBV2 combines with J gene TRBJ2-2, with 7 bases that match TRBD1. CDR1 is SNHLY, CDR2 FYNNEI, per germline. This CDR3 comprises 15 residues. V gave up 4 bases and J gave up 0 bases; unmatched junction bases: 2. Drawing the rest from reference TRBV2 and TRBJ2-2, the complete variable domain is EPEVTQTPSHQVTQMGQEVILRCVPISNHLYFYWYRQILGQKVEFLVSFYNNEISEKSEIFDDQFSVERPDGSNFTLKIRSTKLEDSAMYFCASSVQGANTGELFFGEGSRLTVL.

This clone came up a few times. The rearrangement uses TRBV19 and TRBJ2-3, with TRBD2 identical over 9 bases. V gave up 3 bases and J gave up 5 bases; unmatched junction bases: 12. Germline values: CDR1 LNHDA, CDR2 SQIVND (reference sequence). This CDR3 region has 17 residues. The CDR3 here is CASSIIRAGGRKDTQYF. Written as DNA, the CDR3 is TGTGCCAGTAGTATTATCCGAGCGGGGGGAAGAAAAGATACGCAGTATTTT.

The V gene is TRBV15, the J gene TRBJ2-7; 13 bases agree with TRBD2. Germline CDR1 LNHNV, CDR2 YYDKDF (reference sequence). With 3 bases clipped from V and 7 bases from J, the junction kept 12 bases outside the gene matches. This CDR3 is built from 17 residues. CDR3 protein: CATSRHGGLAGVGEQYF. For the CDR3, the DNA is TGTGCCACCAGCAGGCACGGTGGACTAGCGGGGGTAGGGGAGCAGTACTTC.

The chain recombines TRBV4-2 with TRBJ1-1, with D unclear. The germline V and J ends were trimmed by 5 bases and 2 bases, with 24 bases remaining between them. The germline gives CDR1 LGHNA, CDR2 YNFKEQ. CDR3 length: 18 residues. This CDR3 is CASSTRTGVRWGNTEAFF. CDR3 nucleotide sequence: TGTGCCAGCAGCACCCGAACCGGGGTTCGTTGGGGAAACACTGAAGCTTTCTTT.

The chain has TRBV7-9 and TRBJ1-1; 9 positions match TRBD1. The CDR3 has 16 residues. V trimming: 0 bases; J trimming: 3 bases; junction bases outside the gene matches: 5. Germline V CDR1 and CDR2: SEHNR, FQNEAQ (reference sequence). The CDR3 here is CASSLALTGGDTEAFF. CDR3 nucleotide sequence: TGTGCCAGCAGCTTAGCTTTGACAGGGGGGGACACTGAAGCTTTCTTT.

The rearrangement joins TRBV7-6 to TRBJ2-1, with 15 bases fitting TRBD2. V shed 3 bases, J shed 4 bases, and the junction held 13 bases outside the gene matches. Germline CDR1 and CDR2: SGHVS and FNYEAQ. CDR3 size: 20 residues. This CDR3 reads CASSFPTGTSGGIRYNEQFF. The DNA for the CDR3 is TGTGCCAGCAGCTTCCCAACCGGGACTAGCGGGGGGATCCGGTACAATGAGCAGTTCTTC.

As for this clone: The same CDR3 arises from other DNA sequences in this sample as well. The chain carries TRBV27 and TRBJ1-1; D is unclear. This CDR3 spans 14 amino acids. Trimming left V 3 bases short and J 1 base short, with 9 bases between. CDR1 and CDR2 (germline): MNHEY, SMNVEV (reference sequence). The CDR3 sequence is CASSFGPANTEAFF. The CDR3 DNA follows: TGTGCCAGCAGTTTCGGTCCGGCGAACACTGAAGCTTTCTTT.

CDR3: CASSLQDRSHRGTEAFF. The CDR3 DNA is TGTGCCAGCAGCTTACAGGACAGGTCTCATAGAGGGACTGAAGCTTTCTTT. This sequence joins TRBV7-6 and TRBJ1-1, with TRBD1 identical over 7 bases. Germline lookup yields CDR1 SGHVS and CDR2 FNYEAQ. V was pared by 2 bases and J by 5 bases, with 14 bases of the junction left unmatched. The CDR3 totals 17 residues.

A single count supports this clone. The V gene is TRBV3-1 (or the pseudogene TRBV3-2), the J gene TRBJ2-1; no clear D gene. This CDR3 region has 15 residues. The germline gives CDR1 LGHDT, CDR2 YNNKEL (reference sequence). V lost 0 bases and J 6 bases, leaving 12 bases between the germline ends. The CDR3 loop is CASSQDRILGNEQFF. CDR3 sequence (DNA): TGTGCCAGCAGCCAAGATAGGATCCTTGGCAATGAGCAGTTCTTC.

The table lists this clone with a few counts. The CDR3 loop is CASSLFSGTGELFF. Here the CDR3 DNA reads TGTGCCAGCAGCTTGTTTTCGGGGACCGGGGAGCTGTTTTTT. The rearrangement joins TRBV5-8 to TRBJ2-2; D possibly corresponds to TRBD2 (5 bases). V was cut by 1 base and J by 5 bases, with 9 bases left in between. Per germline, CDR1 SGHTS and CDR2 YDEGEE. The CDR3 contains 14 residues.

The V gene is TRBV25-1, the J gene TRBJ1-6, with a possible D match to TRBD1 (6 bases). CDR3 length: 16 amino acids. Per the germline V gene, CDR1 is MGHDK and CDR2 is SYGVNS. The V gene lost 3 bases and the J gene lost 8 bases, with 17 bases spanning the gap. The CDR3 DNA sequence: TGTGCCAGCAGTGATCACCAGGGGAAAGGTTATTCACCCCTCCACTTT. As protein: CASSDHQGKGYSPLHF.

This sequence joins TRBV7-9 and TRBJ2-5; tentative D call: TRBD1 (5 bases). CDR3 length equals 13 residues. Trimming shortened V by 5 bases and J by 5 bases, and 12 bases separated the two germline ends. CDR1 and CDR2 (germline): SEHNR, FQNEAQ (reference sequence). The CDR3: CASSPQVTETQYF. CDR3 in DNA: TGTGCCAGCAGCCCACAGGTCACGGAGACCCAGTACTTC.

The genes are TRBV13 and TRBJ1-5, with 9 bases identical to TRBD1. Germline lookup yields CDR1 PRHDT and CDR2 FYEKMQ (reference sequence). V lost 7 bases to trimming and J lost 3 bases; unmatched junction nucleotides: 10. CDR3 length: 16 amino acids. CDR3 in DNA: TGTGCCAGCACCGTAAGACAGGGGGGATTCAATCAGCCCCAGCATTTT. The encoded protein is CASTVRQGGFNQPQHF.

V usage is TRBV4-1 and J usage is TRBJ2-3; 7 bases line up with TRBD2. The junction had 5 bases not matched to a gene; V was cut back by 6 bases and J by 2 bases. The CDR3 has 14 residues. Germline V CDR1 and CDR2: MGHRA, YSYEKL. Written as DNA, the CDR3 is TGCGCCAGCAGAGCTCTAGCGGACACAGATACGCAGTATTTT. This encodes CASRALADTDTQYF.

DNA for the CDR3: TGTGCCAGCAGCCAAGAGTACCGATGGCCCTCTCCTGACTACGAGCAGTACTTC. Its protein product is CASSQEYRWPSPDYEQYF. V gene TRBV3-1 (or the pseudogene TRBV3-2) combines with J gene TRBJ2-7, with D hard to call. The germline V gene has CDR1 LGHDT and CDR2 YNNKEL (reference sequence). Trimming removed 0 bases at V and 3 bases at J, with 21 bases between. The length of the CDR3 is 18 residues.